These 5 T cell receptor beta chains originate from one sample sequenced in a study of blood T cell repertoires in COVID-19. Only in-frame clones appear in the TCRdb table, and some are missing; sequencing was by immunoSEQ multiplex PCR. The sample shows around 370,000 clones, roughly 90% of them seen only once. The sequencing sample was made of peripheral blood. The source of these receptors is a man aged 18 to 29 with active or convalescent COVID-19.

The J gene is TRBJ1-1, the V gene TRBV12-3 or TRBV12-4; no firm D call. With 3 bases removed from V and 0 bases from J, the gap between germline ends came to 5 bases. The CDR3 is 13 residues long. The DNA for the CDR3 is TGTGCCAGCAGTTTTAATCTGAACACTGAAGCTTTCTTT. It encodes CASSFNLNTEAFF.

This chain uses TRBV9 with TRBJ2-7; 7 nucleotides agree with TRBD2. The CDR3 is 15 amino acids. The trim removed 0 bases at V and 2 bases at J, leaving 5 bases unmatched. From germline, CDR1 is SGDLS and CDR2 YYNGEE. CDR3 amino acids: CASSVDLGTTYEQYF. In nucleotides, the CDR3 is TGTGCCAGCAGCGTAGACCTGGGGACTACCTACGAGCAGTACTTC.

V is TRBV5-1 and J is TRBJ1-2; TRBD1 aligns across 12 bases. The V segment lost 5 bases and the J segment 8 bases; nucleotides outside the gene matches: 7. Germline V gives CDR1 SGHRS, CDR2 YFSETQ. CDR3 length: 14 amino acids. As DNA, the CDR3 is TGCGCCAGCAGGGAGGGGACAGGGGGCGACGGCTACACCTTC. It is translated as CASREGTGGDGYTF.

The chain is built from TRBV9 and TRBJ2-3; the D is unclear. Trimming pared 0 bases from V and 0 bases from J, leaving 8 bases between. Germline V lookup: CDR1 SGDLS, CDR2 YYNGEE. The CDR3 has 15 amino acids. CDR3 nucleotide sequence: TGTGCCAGCAGCGTAGGCACTGTAAGCACAGATACGCAGTATTTT. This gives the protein CASSVGTVSTDTQYF.

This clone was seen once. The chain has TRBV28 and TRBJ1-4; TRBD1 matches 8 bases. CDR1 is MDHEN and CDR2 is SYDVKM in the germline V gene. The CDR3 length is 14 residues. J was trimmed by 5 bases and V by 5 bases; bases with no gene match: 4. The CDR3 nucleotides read TGTGCCAGCAGTAGGGACAGGCGGAATGAAAAACTGTTTTTT. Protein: CASSRDRRNEKLFF.